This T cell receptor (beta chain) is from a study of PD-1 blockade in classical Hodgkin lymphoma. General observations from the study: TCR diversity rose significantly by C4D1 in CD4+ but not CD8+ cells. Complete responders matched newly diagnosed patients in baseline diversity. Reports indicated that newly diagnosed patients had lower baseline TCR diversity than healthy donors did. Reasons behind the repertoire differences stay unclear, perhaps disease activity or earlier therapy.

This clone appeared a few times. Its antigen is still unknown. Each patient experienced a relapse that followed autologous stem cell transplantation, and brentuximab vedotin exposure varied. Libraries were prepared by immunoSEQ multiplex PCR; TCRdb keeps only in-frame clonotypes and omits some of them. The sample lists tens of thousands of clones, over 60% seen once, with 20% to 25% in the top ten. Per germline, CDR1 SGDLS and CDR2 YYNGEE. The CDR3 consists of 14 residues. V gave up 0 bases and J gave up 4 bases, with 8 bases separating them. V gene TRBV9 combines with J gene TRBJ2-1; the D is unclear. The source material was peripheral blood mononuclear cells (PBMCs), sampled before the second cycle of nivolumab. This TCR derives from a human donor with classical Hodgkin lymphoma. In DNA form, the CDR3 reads TGTGCCAGCAGCGTAGCGGCAGCGTACAATGAGCAGTTCTTC. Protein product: CASSVAAAYNEQFF.